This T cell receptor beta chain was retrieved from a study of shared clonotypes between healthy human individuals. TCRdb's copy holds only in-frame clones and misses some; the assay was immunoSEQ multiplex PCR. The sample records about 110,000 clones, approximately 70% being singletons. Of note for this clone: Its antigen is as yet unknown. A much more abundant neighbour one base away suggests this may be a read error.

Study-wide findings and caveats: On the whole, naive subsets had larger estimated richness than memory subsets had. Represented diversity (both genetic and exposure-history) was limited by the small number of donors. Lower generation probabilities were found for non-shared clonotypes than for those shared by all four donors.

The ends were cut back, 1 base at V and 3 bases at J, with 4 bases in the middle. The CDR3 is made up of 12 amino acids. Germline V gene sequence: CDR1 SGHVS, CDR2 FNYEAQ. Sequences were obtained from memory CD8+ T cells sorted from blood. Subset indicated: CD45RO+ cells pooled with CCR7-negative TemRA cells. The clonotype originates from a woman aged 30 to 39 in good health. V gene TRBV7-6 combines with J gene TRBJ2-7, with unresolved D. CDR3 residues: CASSLGVYEQYF. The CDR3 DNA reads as TGTGCCAGCAGCTTAGGGGTCTACGAGCAGTACTTC.